The 15 T cell receptor beta chains given below trace back to one sample, sequenced in a study of immune evolution from preneoplasia to lung adenocarcinoma. Produced via immunoSEQ multiplex PCR; TCRdb's table is partial and in-frame only. The sample lists some 10,000 clones, 77% occurring once. The sample comprised FFPE lung adenocarcinoma in situ tissue. These receptors came from a person aged 55-80 years with lung adenocarcinoma.

The genes are TRBV5-4 and TRBJ1-2; D may be TRBD1 (5 bases). Trimming took off 10 bases at V and 0 bases at J, with 19 bases between the two ends. The CDR3 sequence is 15 residues long. Germline CDR1 reads SGHNT; CDR2 reads YYREEE (reference sequence). In DNA, the CDR3 is TGTGCCGACTCAACTCCAGGACAAGCTAACTATGGCTACACCTTC. Translating it yields CADSTPGQANYGYTF.

This clone was counted only a few times. The chain employs TRBV7-2 and TRBJ2-4; D remains ambiguous. This CDR3 contains 13 residues. Trimming removed 5 bases at V and 6 bases at J, with 11 bases between. Germline CDR1 is SGHTA and CDR2 is FQGNSA. DNA of the CDR3: TGTGCCAGCAGCCCGTTAGCCGGAAACATTCAGTACTTC. Residues: CASSPLAGNIQYF.

The V call is TRBV7-9, the J call TRBJ1-2, with D perhaps matching TRBD1 (5 bases). The germline V gene encodes CDR1 SEHNR and CDR2 FQNEAQ (reference sequence). CDR3 size: 15 residues. Trimming shortened V by 5 bases and J by 1 base, and 14 bases separated the two germline ends. CDR3 residues: CASSERTSLNYGYTF. The DNA for the CDR3 is TGTGCCAGCAGCGAACGGACAAGTCTTAACTATGGCTACACCTTC.

This clone has more than one count but fewer than ten. The gene calls are TRBV11-2 and TRBJ2-5; 13 nucleotides line up with TRBD2. The CDR3 consists of 18 residues. CDR1 and CDR2 (germline): SGHAT, FQNNGV. After removal of 0 bases from V and 2 bases from J, the junction contained 6 bases not matched to a gene. Written as DNA, the CDR3 is TGTGCCAGCAGCTTAGATTACCGACTAGCGGGGGGTCAAGAGACCCAGTACTTC. This translates into CASSLDYRLAGGQETQYF.

J is TRBJ1-5 and V is TRBV19; D is unclear. This CDR3 is built from 15 residues. CDR1 LNHDA and CDR2 SQIVND come from the germline V gene (reference sequence). V lost 5 bases to trimming and J lost 6 bases, with 17 bases between them. CDR3 in amino acids: CASSPDSGRGQPQHF. CDR3 nucleotides: TGTGCCAGTAGTCCGGACTCCGGGCGAGGTCAGCCCCAGCATTTT.

This sequence joins TRBV7-2 and TRBJ2-3; D tentatively fits TRBD1 or TRBD2 (5 bases each). Germline V CDR1 and CDR2: SGHTA, FQGNSA. The CDR3 has 13 amino acids. V lost 5 bases, J lost 6 bases, and 12 bases lay in between. CDR3 coding DNA: TGTGCCAGCAGCGGCCCGTGGGGGGATACGCAGTATTTT. It yields the protein CASSGPWGDTQYF.

This clone was found a few times. V gene TRBV9 combines with J gene TRBJ1-1; D is unresolved. This CDR3 has 13 residues. Trimming left V 0 bases short and J 5 bases short, with 8 bases between. In germline, CDR1 is SGDLS, CDR2 YYNGEE. CDR3: CASSVDQLTEAFF. In DNA, the CDR3 is TGTGCCAGCAGCGTAGACCAATTAACTGAAGCTTTCTTT.

The chain couples TRBV4-2 to TRBJ2-3, with TRBD2 matching 8 bases. Trimming removed 1 base from V and 6 bases from J; junction bases left unmatched: 6. This CDR3 is 15 amino acids long. The germline V gene has CDR1 LGHNA and CDR2 YNFKEQ. CDR3 amino acids: CASSQAKTSADTQYF. CDR3 sequence (DNA): TGTGCCAGCAGCCAAGCCAAGACTAGCGCGGATACGCAGTATTTT.

This chain connects TRBV6-5 to TRBJ1-6; 9 bases are shared with TRBD1. Germline V gene data show CDR1 as MNHEY and CDR2 as SVGAGI. The V and J ends lost 5 bases and 7 bases, in that order; junction bases with no gene match: 6. The CDR3 is 15 residues long. CDR3 sequence: CASSRTGARNSPLHF. CDR3 bases: TGTGCCAGCAGTCGGACAGGGGCGCGGAATTCACCCCTCCACTTT.

This clone was recorded a few times. CDR3 residues: CATSREGTATNEKLFF. The CDR3 DNA reads TGTGCCACCAGCAGAGAGGGAACCGCAACTAATGAAAAACTGTTTTTT. V is TRBV15 and J is TRBJ1-4; D remains unclear. The germline V and J ends were trimmed by 0 bases and 0 bases, with 8 bases remaining between them. The germline gives CDR1 LNHNV, CDR2 YYDKDF (reference sequence). The CDR3 contains 16 residues.

The chain carries TRBV5-5 and TRBJ1-4; D unresolved. The V gene's germline CDR1 is SGHKS and CDR2 YYEKEE (reference sequence). The length of the CDR3 is 15 residues. Trimming cost V 5 bases and J 7 bases, with 18 bases left between them. CDR3 bases: TGTGCCAGCAGTTCTAGGACCGACGGTGGTGAAAAACTGTTTTTT. Translation gives CASSSRTDGGEKLFF. The full variable domain, its missing parts supplied by reference TRBV5-5 and TRBJ1-4, is DAGVTQSPTHLIKTRGQQVTLRCSPISGHKSVSWYQQVLGQGPQFIFQYYEKEERGRGNFPDRFSARQFPNYSSELNVNALLLGDSALYLCASSSRTDGGEKLFFGSGTQLSVL.

The genes are TRBV29-1 and TRBJ1-1; D is undetermined. This CDR3 contains 12 residues. The germline V gene has CDR1 SQVTM and CDR2 ANQGSEA. V lost 4 bases, J lost 1 base, and 7 bases lay in between. CDR3 sequence (DNA): TGCAGCGTTGTGGCCACGAACACTGAAGCTTTCTTT. It translates to CSVVATNTEAFF.

The gene calls are TRBV7-6 and TRBJ2-3; perhaps TRBD2 as D (5 bases). This CDR3 has 13 residues. Looked up from germline, CDR1 is SGHVS and CDR2 is FNYEAQ. Trimming shortened V by 8 bases and J by 4 bases, and 13 bases separated the two germline ends. The CDR3 DNA reads TGTGCCAGCCGCGGGTGGGCCTCAGATACGCAGTATTTT. Its protein product is CASRGWASDTQYF.

The V and J genes are TRBV7-3 and TRBJ2-1; TRBD2 might be the D (5 bases). Between the trimmed V and J ends, which lost 5 bases and 6 bases, there was a span of 17 bases. The CDR3 spans 15 residues. Looked up from germline, CDR1 is SGHTA and CDR2 is FQGTGA. The DNA of the CDR3 is TGTGCCAGCAGCGCTAGCCTAATGTCCCCCAATGAGCAGTTCTTC. Its translation is CASSASLMSPNEQFF.

This clone was seen more than once but under ten times. The chain couples TRBV18 to TRBJ2-7; D may correspond to TRBD1 or TRBD2 (5 bases each). The ends were cut back, 3 bases at V and 0 bases at J, with 15 bases in the middle. CDR3 length: 16 residues. Germline assignment: CDR1 KGHSH and CDR2 LQKENI. DNA for the CDR3: TGTGCCAGCTCACCTATCGGGGACGGGGTCTCCTACGAGCAGTACTTC. It specifies CASSPIGDGVSYEQYF.